A selection of T cell receptor beta chains follows, all from one sample in a study of T cells in localized non-small cell lung cancer. Produced via immunoSEQ multiplex PCR; TCRdb's table is partial and in-frame only. The repertoire includes some 2,000 clones, about a quarter of them detected once, and roughly 9% sits in the top ten. The specimen comprised normal lung tissue next to the tumor, sampled before any cancer treatment. Receptors originate from a male donor aged 60 or over with stage I lung adenocarcinoma. CDR3s include the opening cysteine and the closing phenylalanine or tryptophan. The D gene is left open where the match is weak. Only some rows state a clone size, as once, few, many or a class for expanded clones.

v_call: TRBV12-5
d_call: NA
clone_size: NA
j_call: TRBJ1-1
cdr3_aa: CASTGTVSTEAFF
cdr3_nt: TGTGCCAGCACCGGGACGGTGAGCACTGAAGCTTTCTTT

v_call: TRBV18
d_call: TRBD2
clone_size: NA
j_call: TRBJ2-2
cdr3_aa: CASSPLAGGNTGELFF
cdr3_nt: TGTGCCAGCTCACCCCTAGCGGGGGGAAACACCGGGGAGCTGTTTTTT

v_call: TRBV19
d_call: NA
clone_size: NA
j_call: TRBJ1-1
cdr3_aa: CASSILRMVGNTEAFF
cdr3_nt: TGTGCCAGTAGTATCTTACGAATGGTCGGGAACACTGAAGCTTTCTTT

v_call: TRBV12-5
d_call: NA
clone_size: NA
j_call: TRBJ1-2
cdr3_aa: CASGPGTYGYTF
cdr3_nt: TGTGCTAGTGGTCCAGGGACCTATGGCTACACCTTC

v_call: TRBV19
d_call: TRBD2
clone_size: NA
j_call: TRBJ2-1
cdr3_aa: CASSIQRGNNEQFF
cdr3_nt: TGTGCCAGTAGTATACAGCGGGGGAACAATGAGCAGTTCTTC

v_call: TRBV11-3
d_call: NA
clone_size: NA
j_call: TRBJ2-7
cdr3_aa: CASSLGDGGVYEQYF
cdr3_nt: TGTGCCAGCAGCTTGGGGGACGGAGGAGTCTACGAGCAGTACTTC

v_call: TRBV15
d_call: TRBD2
clone_size: NA
j_call: TRBJ2-3
cdr3_aa: CATSRESAGASTSTDTQYF
cdr3_nt: TGTGCCACCAGCAGAGAATCAGCGGGGGCATCCACTAGCACAGATACGCAGTATTTT

v_call: TRBV11-3
d_call: TRBD1
clone_size: few
j_call: TRBJ1-1
cdr3_aa: CASSRQGVNTEAFF
cdr3_nt: TGTGCCAGCAGTCGACAGGGAGTGAACACTGAAGCTTTCTTT

v_call: TRBV11-3
d_call: TRBD2
clone_size: NA
j_call: TRBJ2-2
cdr3_aa: CASSPYVGLAGGDTGELFF
cdr3_nt: TGTGCCAGCAGCCCATACGTGGGACTAGCGGGGGGCGACACCGGGGAGCTGTTTTTT

v_call: TRBV25-1
d_call: NA
clone_size: NA
j_call: TRBJ2-2
cdr3_aa: CASSDPGVGYAGELFF
cdr3_nt: TGTGCCAGCAGTGACCCGGGGGTGGGGTACGCCGGGGAGCTGTTTTTT

v_call: TRBV16
d_call: TRBD1
clone_size: NA
j_call: TRBJ1-5
cdr3_aa: CASSKGTGNQPQHF
cdr3_nt: TGTGCCAGCAGTAAGGGGACAGGCAATCAGCCCCAGCATTTT

v_call: TRBV11-3
d_call: NA
clone_size: few
j_call: TRBJ1-3
cdr3_aa: CASSSGGRGGNTIYF
cdr3_nt: TGTGCCAGCAGCTCGGGGGGGAGAGGTGGAAACACCATATATTTT

v_call: TRBV30
d_call: NA
clone_size: NA
j_call: TRBJ1-5
cdr3_aa: CAWTGQSNNQPQHF
cdr3_nt: TGTGCCTGGACAGGACAGTCAAACAATCAGCCCCAGCATTTT

v_call: TRBV30
d_call: NA
clone_size: NA
j_call: TRBJ2-3
cdr3_aa: CAWSVWSTGTPDTQYF
cdr3_nt: TGTGCCTGGAGTGTATGGTCCACCGGAACGCCAGATACGCAGTATTTT

v_call: TRBV9
d_call: TRBD1
clone_size: medium-sized
j_call: TRBJ1-2
cdr3_aa: CASSVGTGAGANYGYTF
cdr3_nt: TGTGCCAGCAGCGTAGGGACAGGGGCTGGGGCTAACTATGGCTACACCTTC

v_call: TRBV9
d_call: NA
clone_size: NA
j_call: TRBJ2-3
cdr3_aa: CASSVGRSQGTDTQYF
cdr3_nt: TGTGCCAGCAGCGTAGGAAGGTCCCAAGGCACAGATACGCAGTATTTT

v_call: TRBV6-8
d_call: NA
clone_size: medium-sized
j_call: TRBJ2-6
cdr3_aa: CASSGRTASGANVLTF
cdr3_nt: TGTGCCAGCAGTGGGAGGACGGCGTCTGGGGCCAACGTCCTGACTTTC

v_call: TRBV5-1
d_call: NA
clone_size: NA
j_call: TRBJ2-7
cdr3_aa: CASSLGGTEGYEQYF
cdr3_nt: TGCGCCAGCAGCTTGGGCGGGACAGAAGGCTACGAGCAGTACTTC

v_call: TRBV9
d_call: NA
clone_size: few
j_call: TRBJ1-2
cdr3_aa: CASVRDGERGYTF
cdr3_nt: TGTGCCAGCGTCCGGGACGGTGAAAGGGGCTACACCTTC

v_call: TRBV11-3
d_call: NA
clone_size: NA
j_call: TRBJ2-3
cdr3_aa: CASSLYRDSDTQYF
cdr3_nt: TGTGCCAGCAGCTTATACCGGGACTCAGATACGCAGTATTTT

v_call: TRBV11-3
d_call: NA
clone_size: medium-sized
j_call: TRBJ2-1
cdr3_aa: CASSLLGSPRHNEQFF
cdr3_nt: TGTGCCAGCAGCTTGTTAGGCAGCCCTCGACACAATGAGCAGTTCTTC

v_call: TRBV11-3
d_call: TRBD2
clone_size: NA
j_call: TRBJ2-7
cdr3_aa: CASSSGTSGGLSYEQYF
cdr3_nt: TGTGCCAGCAGCTCTGGGACTAGCGGGGGGCTCTCCTACGAGCAGTACTTC

v_call: TRBV29-1
d_call: TRBD1
clone_size: NA
j_call: TRBJ2-5
cdr3_aa: CSVEGAGGYRETQYF
cdr3_nt: TGCAGCGTTGAAGGGGCAGGGGGCTACCGAGAGACCCAGTACTTC

v_call: TRBV30
d_call: TRBD1
clone_size: NA
j_call: TRBJ1-1
cdr3_aa: CAWGDREAEAFF
cdr3_nt: TGTGCCTGGGGAGACAGGGAGGCTGAAGCTTTCTTT

v_call: TRBV11-3
d_call: NA
clone_size: NA
j_call: TRBJ1-5
cdr3_aa: CASSGDRGSNQPQHF
cdr3_nt: TGTGCCAGCAGCGGCGATAGGGGTAGCAATCAGCCCCAGCATTTT

v_call: TRBV5-1
d_call: NA
clone_size: once
j_call: TRBJ2-7
cdr3_aa: CASSPIPGSSYEQYF
cdr3_nt: TGCGCCAGCAGCCCGATTCCCGGTAGCTCCTACGAGCAGTACTTC

v_call: TRBV19
d_call: NA
clone_size: NA
j_call: TRBJ2-5
cdr3_aa: CASSRLGETQYF
cdr3_nt: TGTGCCAGTAGTAGACTGGGAGAGACCCAGTACTTC

v_call: TRBV25-1
d_call: NA
clone_size: NA
j_call: TRBJ1-2
cdr3_aa: CASSEVGKRGASRGYTF
cdr3_nt: TGTGCCAGCAGTGAAGTGGGGAAGCGGGGGGCGTCAAGGGGCTACACCTTC

v_call: TRBV30
d_call: TRBD1
clone_size: NA
j_call: TRBJ1-3
cdr3_aa: CAWSVQVGQTGNTIYF
cdr3_nt: TGTGCCTGGAGTGTACAAGTGGGACAGACTGGAAACACCATATATTTT

v_call: TRBV30
d_call: NA
clone_size: NA
j_call: TRBJ1-5
cdr3_aa: CAWGHNGGNQPQHF
cdr3_nt: TGTGCCTGGGGACACAACGGGGGCAATCAGCCCCAGCATTTT

v_call: TRBV4-1
d_call: TRBD2
clone_size: NA
j_call: TRBJ2-2
cdr3_aa: CASSRRLAGRSNTGELFF
cdr3_nt: TGCGCCAGCAGCCGCCGACTAGCGGGCCGCTCGAACACCGGGGAGCTGTTTTTT

v_call: TRBV4-1
d_call: NA
clone_size: NA
j_call: TRBJ2-7
cdr3_aa: CASSRMTAGGGSYEQYF
cdr3_nt: TGCGCCAGCAGCCGGATGACCGCCGGGGGCGGTTCCTACGAGCAGTACTTC

v_call: TRBV11-3
d_call: NA
clone_size: medium-sized
j_call: TRBJ1-5
cdr3_aa: CASSLEASNQPQHF
cdr3_nt: TGTGCCAGCAGCTTAGAGGCTAGCAATCAGCCCCAGCATTTT

v_call: TRBV11-3
d_call: NA
clone_size: NA
j_call: TRBJ2-1
cdr3_aa: CASSPPGAAYNEQFF
cdr3_nt: TGTGCCAGCAGCCCCCCCGGGGCAGCCTACAATGAGCAGTTCTTC

v_call: TRBV6-8
d_call: NA
clone_size: NA
j_call: TRBJ1-3
cdr3_aa: CAINGPGNTIYF
cdr3_nt: TGTGCCATCAACGGGCCTGGAAACACCATATATTTT

v_call: TRBV5-1
d_call: TRBD1
clone_size: NA
j_call: TRBJ2-3
cdr3_aa: CASSSGQGHSTDTQYF
cdr3_nt: TGCGCCAGCAGCTCGGGACAGGGTCATAGCACAGATACGCAGTATTTT

v_call: TRBV11-3
d_call: NA
clone_size: NA
j_call: TRBJ2-1
cdr3_aa: CASSLVASYNEQFF
cdr3_nt: TGTGCCAGCAGCTTGGTAGCGTCCTACAATGAGCAGTTCTTC

v_call: TRBV29-1
d_call: NA
clone_size: NA
j_call: TRBJ2-7
cdr3_aa: CSVVWGRDEQYF
cdr3_nt: TGCAGCGTTGTTTGGGGTAGGGACGAGCAGTACTTC

v_call: TRBV27
d_call: NA
clone_size: few
j_call: TRBJ2-7
cdr3_aa: CASRTIDSYEQYF
cdr3_nt: TGTGCCAGCAGGACAATCGACTCCTACGAGCAGTACTTC

v_call: TRBV6-8
d_call: NA
clone_size: NA
j_call: TRBJ1-1
cdr3_aa: CASSPTERGSEAFF
cdr3_nt: TGTGCCAGCAGTCCGACGGAGAGGGGTTCTGAAGCTTTCTTT

v_call: TRBV19
d_call: TRBD1
clone_size: NA
j_call: TRBJ1-2
cdr3_aa: CASKAGGPGGYTF
cdr3_nt: TGTGCCAGTAAAGCAGGGGGACCCGGTGGCTACACCTTC

v_call: TRBV19
d_call: NA
clone_size: NA
j_call: TRBJ1-5
cdr3_aa: CASSIGGGHQPQHF
cdr3_nt: TGTGCCAGTAGTATAGGGGGGGGGCATCAGCCCCAGCATTTT

v_call: TRBV9
d_call: TRBD2
clone_size: hyperexpanded
j_call: TRBJ2-1
cdr3_aa: CASNQGGGLYNEQFF
cdr3_nt: TGTGCCAGCAACCAGGGCGGGGGGTTATACAATGAGCAGTTCTTC

v_call: TRBV30
d_call: NA
clone_size: few
j_call: TRBJ2-4
cdr3_aa: CASGEGGIQYF
cdr3_nt: TGTGCCAGTGGAGAGGGAGGCATTCAGTACTTC

v_call: TRBV19
d_call: NA
clone_size: large
j_call: TRBJ2-2
cdr3_aa: CASGGILTGELFF
cdr3_nt: TGTGCCAGTGGGGGCATCCTCACCGGGGAGCTGTTTTTT

v_call: TRBV4-1
d_call: NA
clone_size: few
j_call: TRBJ1-3
cdr3_aa: CASSQDQQAGGNTIYF
cdr3_nt: TGCGCCAGCAGCCAAGATCAACAGGCAGGTGGAAACACCATATATTTT

v_call: TRBV7-5
d_call: NA
clone_size: few
j_call: TRBJ2-1
cdr3_aa: CASSPGLGGVYEQFF
cdr3_nt: TGTGCCAGCAGCCCGGGACTAGGGGGGGTATATGAGCAGTTCTTC

v_call: TRBV19
d_call: NA
clone_size: few
j_call: TRBJ2-7
cdr3_aa: CASSRVEGLSYEQYF
cdr3_nt: TGTGCCAGTAGTCGGGTAGAGGGCCTCTCCTACGAGCAGTACTTC

v_call: TRBV25-1
d_call: TRBD1
clone_size: NA
j_call: TRBJ1-5
cdr3_aa: CASSTGDSFNQPQHF
cdr3_nt: TGTGCCAGCAGTACAGGGGACAGCTTCAATCAGCCCCAGCATTTT